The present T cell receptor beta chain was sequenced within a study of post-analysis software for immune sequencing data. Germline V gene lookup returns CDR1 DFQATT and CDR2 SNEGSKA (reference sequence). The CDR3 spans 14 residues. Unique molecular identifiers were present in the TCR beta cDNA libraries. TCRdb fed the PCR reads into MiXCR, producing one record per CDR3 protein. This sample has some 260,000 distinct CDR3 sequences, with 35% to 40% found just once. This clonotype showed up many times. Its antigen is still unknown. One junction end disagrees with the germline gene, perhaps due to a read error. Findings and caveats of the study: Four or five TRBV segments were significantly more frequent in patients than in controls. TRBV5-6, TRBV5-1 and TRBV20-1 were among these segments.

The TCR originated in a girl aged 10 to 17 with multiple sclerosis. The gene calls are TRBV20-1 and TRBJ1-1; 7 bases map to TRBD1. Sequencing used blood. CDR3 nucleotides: TGCAGTGTTAGACCTGTCCAGGGGGTCACTGAAGCTTTCTTT. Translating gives CSVRPVQGVTEAFF.